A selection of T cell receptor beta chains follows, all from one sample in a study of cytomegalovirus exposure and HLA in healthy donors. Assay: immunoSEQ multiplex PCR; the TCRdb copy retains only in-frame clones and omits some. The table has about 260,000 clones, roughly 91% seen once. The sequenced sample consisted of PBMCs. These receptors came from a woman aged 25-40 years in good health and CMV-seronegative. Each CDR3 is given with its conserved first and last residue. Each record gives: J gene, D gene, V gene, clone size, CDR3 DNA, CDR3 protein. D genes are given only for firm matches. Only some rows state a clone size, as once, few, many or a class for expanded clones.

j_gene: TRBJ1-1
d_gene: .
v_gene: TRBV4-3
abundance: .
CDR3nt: TGCGCCAGCAGCCAAGATACAGCTCAGAACACTGAAGCTTTCTTT
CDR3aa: CASSQDTAQNTEAFF

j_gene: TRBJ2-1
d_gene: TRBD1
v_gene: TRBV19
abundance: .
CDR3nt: TGTGCCAGTAGCCAAGGACAGGGGACGAATGAGCAGTTCTTC
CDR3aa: CASSQGQGTNEQFF

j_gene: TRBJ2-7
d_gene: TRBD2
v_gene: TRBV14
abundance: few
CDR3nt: TGTGCCAGCAGCCAAGAAGGCCCCGGGACTAGCGGGTACTACGAGCAGTACTTC
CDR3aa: CASSQEGPGTSGYYEQYF

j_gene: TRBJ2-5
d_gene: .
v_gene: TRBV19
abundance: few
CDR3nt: TGTGCCAGTAGTATCCTGAAAGGACCTCGAGAGACCCAGTACTTC
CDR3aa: CASSILKGPRETQYF

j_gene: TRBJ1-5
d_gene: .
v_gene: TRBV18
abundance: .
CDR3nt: TGTGCCAGCTCACCGTCTGGGTCGGAGCCCCAGCATTTT
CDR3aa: CASSPSGSEPQHF

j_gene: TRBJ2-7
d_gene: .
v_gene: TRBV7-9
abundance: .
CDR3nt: TGTGCCAGCAGCTCCAGAAGGGATTACGAGCAGTACTTC
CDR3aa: CASSSRRDYEQYF

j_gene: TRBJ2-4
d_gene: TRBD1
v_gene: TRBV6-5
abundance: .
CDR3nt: TGTGCCAGCAGACTAGGGACAGGGTCTTCCATTCAGTACTTC
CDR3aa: CASRLGTGSSIQYF

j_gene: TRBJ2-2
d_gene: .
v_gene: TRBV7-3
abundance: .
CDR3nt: TGTGCCAGCAGCTCGCCGGTCGAGGGCGGGGAGCTGTTTTTT
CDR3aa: CASSSPVEGGELFF

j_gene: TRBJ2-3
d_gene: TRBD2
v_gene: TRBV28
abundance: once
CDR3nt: TGTGCCAGCACCTTTAGCGGGAGAGGGTTGGATACGCAGTATTTT
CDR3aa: CASTFSGRGLDTQYF

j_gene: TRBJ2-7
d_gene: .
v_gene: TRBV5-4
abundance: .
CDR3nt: TGTGCCAGCAGCCCCCACCCCGGCGAGCAGTACTTC
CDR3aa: CASSPHPGEQYF

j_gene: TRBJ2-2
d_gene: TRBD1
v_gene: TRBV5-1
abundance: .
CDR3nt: TGCGCCAGCTATTCACGGGACAGGTCCTCCGGGGAGCTGTTTTTT
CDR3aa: CASYSRDRSSGELFF

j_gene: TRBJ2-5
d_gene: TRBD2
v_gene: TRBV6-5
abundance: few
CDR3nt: TGTGCCAGCAGCCAGACTAGCGTAACCCAAGAGACCCAGTACTTC
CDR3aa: CASSQTSVTQETQYF

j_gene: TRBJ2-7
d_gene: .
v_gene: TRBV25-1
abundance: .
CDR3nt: TGTGCCAGCAGTGACTCCCTTCGCGAGCAGTACTTC
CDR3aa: CASSDSLREQYF

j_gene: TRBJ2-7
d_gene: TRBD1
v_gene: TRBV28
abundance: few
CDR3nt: TGTGCCAGCAGTTCATCCGGGACAGGGCTTGGGCCCTACGAGCAGTACTTC
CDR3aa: CASSSSGTGLGPYEQYF

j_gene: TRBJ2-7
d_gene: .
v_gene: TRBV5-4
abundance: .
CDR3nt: TGTGCCAGCAGCTTGGAACCGGGAACCTACGAGCAGTACTTC
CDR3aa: CASSLEPGTYEQYF

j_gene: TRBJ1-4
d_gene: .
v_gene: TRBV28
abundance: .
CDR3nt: TGTGCCAGCAGTTCGGCCTACTCTTCAACTAATGAAAAACTGTTTTTT
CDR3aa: CASSSAYSSTNEKLFF

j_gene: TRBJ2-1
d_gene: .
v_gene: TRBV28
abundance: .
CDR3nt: TGTGCCAGCAGTGTGCCCCACGGCCACATGTTCTTC
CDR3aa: CASSVPHGHMFF

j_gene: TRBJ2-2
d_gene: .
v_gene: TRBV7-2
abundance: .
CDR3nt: TGTGCCAGCAGCTTAGTAGCGGTCTCGAACACCGGGGAGCTGTTTTTT
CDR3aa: CASSLVAVSNTGELFF

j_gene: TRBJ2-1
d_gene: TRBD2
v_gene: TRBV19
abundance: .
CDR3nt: TGTGCCAGTAGTATCGACGGGAGGGCCGATGAGCAGTTCTTC
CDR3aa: CASSIDGRADEQFF

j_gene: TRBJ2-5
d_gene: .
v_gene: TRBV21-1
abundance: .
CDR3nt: TGTGCCAGCAGCTACACTACCCAAGAGACCCAGTACTTC
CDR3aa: CASSYTTQETQYF

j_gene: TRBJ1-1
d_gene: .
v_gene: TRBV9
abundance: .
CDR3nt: TGTGCCAGCAGCGTAGCAGGGTCAGACACTGAAGCTTTCTTT
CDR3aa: CASSVAGSDTEAFF

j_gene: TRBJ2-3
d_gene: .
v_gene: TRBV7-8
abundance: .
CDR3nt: TGTGCCAGCAGCTTAAAAGGACCCTCCACAGATACGCAGTATTTT
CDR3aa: CASSLKGPSTDTQYF